The 13 T cell receptor beta chains given below trace back to one sample, sequenced in a study of blood T cell repertoires in COVID-19. Some clones are missing from TCRdb's copy, which holds only in-frame ones; the method was immunoSEQ multiplex PCR. The table records 470,000 or so clones, roughly 85% of them present only once. The sequencing input was PBMCs or T cells enriched from blood (not recorded which). Every receptor here comes from a woman younger than 30 with acute COVID-19.

V and J are TRBV3-1 (or the pseudogene TRBV3-2) and TRBJ1-4; maybe TRBD1 (6 bases). V was cut by 1 base and J by 5 bases, with 14 bases left in between. In germline, CDR1 is LGHDT, CDR2 YNNKEL (reference sequence). The CDR3 runs to 16 residues. In nucleotides, the CDR3 is TGTGCCAGCAGCCAAGCCTACCGGGACACCAATGAAAAACTGTTTTTT. This gives the protein CASSQAYRDTNEKLFF.

The V and J genes are TRBV6-1 and TRBJ1-6; 10 nucleotides agree with TRBD1. The germline gives CDR1 MNHNS, CDR2 SASEGT. With V trimmed by 2 bases and J by 6 bases, 7 bases remained unmatched. The CDR3 loop spans 17 amino acids. For the CDR3, the DNA is TGTGCCAGCAGTGAACCGGGACAGGGGTATAGTAATTCACCCCTCCACTTT. This codes for CASSEPGQGYSNSPLHF.

The V gene is TRBV2, the J gene TRBJ2-3, with TRBD2 identical over 9 bases. J was trimmed by 4 bases and V by 4 bases; bases with no gene match: 6. CDR1 is SNHLY and CDR2 is FYNNEI in the germline V gene. The CDR3 spans 15 residues. The CDR3 DNA reads as TGTGCCAGCAGTGCTGGCGGGGGGGAAGCAGATACGCAGTATTTT. Translated, it gives CASSAGGGEADTQYF.

This chain connects TRBV6-5 to TRBJ1-2; D remains ambiguous. Trimming took 0 bases from V and 8 from J, leaving 16 bases between them. Germline CDR1 is MNHEY and CDR2 is SVGAGI. The CDR3 length is 15 residues. In nucleotides, the CDR3 is TGTGCCAGCAGTTACTCGAATTCTGGAGCTCAGGGCTACACCTTC. This encodes CASSYSNSGAQGYTF.

The V gene is TRBV27, the J gene TRBJ1-3; tentatively, D is TRBD1 (6 bases). V was cut by 8 bases and J by 4 bases, with 24 bases left in between. CDR1 is MNHEY and CDR2 is SMNVEV in the germline V gene (reference sequence). The CDR3 covers 17 residues. The DNA for the CDR3 is TGTGCCAGCTCTTTTAAGGGGGGGCCTCCTTTCGGAAACACCATATATTTT. The encoded protein is CASSFKGGPPFGNTIYF.

V gene TRBV28 combines with J gene TRBJ2-7; D might be TRBD1 (6 bases). This CDR3 has 15 residues. V shed 4 bases and J shed 4 bases, with 17 bases lying between them. The germline gives CDR1 MDHEN, CDR2 SYDVKM. The CDR3 DNA reads TGTGCCAGCAGTTCCCCGCGACAGGTAGGGTACGAGCAGTACTTC. Translation: CASSSPRQVGYEQYF.

The genes are TRBV6-5 and TRBJ2-7; TRBD1 aligns across 7 bases. The CDR3 spans 14 residues. V dropped 8 bases and J dropped 6; count of bases not matched to a gene: 13. Germline V CDR1 and CDR2: MNHEY, SVGAGI. Written as DNA, the CDR3 is TGTGCCAGCGCTTCGACAGGGCCCACTGGCGAGCAGTACTTC. This translates into CASASTGPTGEQYF.

This chain links TRBV28 with TRBJ1-1; D remains ambiguous. The CDR3 is 11 amino acids. Germline values: CDR1 MDHEN, CDR2 SYDVKM. With 3 bases removed from V and 6 bases from J, the gap between germline ends came to 5 bases. The CDR3 nucleotides are TGTGCCAGCAGTTTTTTCGCTGAAGCTTTCTTT. Protein sequence: CASSFFAEAFF.

This chain joins TRBV9 and TRBJ2-1; 10 bases fit TRBD2. The CDR3 has 17 amino acids. The V gene end was trimmed by 4 bases and the J gene end by 4 bases; junction bases not matched to a gene: 11. In germline, CDR1 is SGDLS, CDR2 YYNGEE. The CDR3 bases are TGTGCCAGCAGCCCAGGGACTACTAGCGGGGAATACAATGAGCAGTTCTTC. Protein product: CASSPGTTSGEYNEQFF.

The chain employs TRBV15 and TRBJ2-7; 8 nucleotides line up with TRBD2. Germline trimming cut 0 bases from V and 0 bases from J; bases unmatched to any gene: 10. Germline-derived CDR1 and CDR2 are LNHNV and YYDKDF (reference sequence). The CDR3 runs to 18 residues. CDR3 loop: CATSRDLGGLAVSYEQYF. DNA of the CDR3: TGTGCCACCAGCAGAGACCTCGGCGGACTAGCCGTCTCCTACGAGCAGTACTTC. The full variable domain, completed using reference TRBV15 and TRBJ2-7, is DAMVIQNPRYQVTQFGKPVTLSCSQTLNHNVMYWYQQKSSQAPKLLFHYYDKDFNNEADTPDNFQSRRPNTSFCFLDIRSPGLGDTAMYLCATSRDLGGLAVSYEQYFGPGTRLTVT.

This chain joins TRBV13 and TRBJ2-1, with 7 nucleotides matching TRBD1. Trimming removed 5 bases from V and 8 bases from J; junction bases left unmatched: 9. Germline V gene data show CDR1 as PRHDT and CDR2 as FYEKMQ (reference sequence). The CDR3 contains 14 residues. In nucleotides, the CDR3 is TGTGCCAGCAGCAAAGGACAGGATGGCCATGAGCAGTTCTTC. This codes for CASSKGQDGHEQFF.

The CDR3 is CASARTGQINQPQHF. The CDR3 bases are TGTGCCAGCGCCCGAACGGGACAGATTAATCAGCCCCAGCATTTT. V gene TRBV2 combines with J gene TRBJ1-5; 7 bases fit TRBD1. This CDR3 has 15 residues. Germline-derived CDR1 and CDR2 are SNHLY and FYNNEI. With 8 bases clipped from V and 4 bases from J, the junction kept 11 bases outside the gene matches.

In its sample, this clone was seen once. The gene calls are TRBV6-5 and TRBJ2-7; 10 nucleotides match TRBD1. The germline V gene encodes CDR1 MNHEY and CDR2 SVGAGI. V lost 7 bases, J lost 7 bases, and 13 bases stayed unmatched. The CDR3 spans 15 residues. CDR3 protein: CASKGSGTGVGEQYF. The CDR3 DNA sequence: TGTGCCAGCAAGGGAAGCGGGACAGGGGTGGGGGAGCAGTACTTC.